What follows describes a single T cell receptor beta chain. Its antigen is unknown. The V gene end was trimmed by 6 bases and the J gene end by 5 bases; junction bases not matched to a gene: 9. This CDR3 is 15 amino acids long. Germline V lookup: CDR1 MNHEY, CDR2 SVGEGT. These data belong to a study of post-analysis software for immune sequencing data. About the research overall: Recorded subtypes: relapsing-remitting, secondary progressive, progressive-relapsing; some patients unannotated. Study findings and constraints: F measure showed strong co-clustering of same-batch samples. Four or five TRBV segments were more frequent in patients than controls; TRBV5-6, TRBV5-1 and TRBV20-1 belonged to this group. Those with multiple sclerosis, the patient group, showed significantly lower normalized Chao1 diversity than controls.

Sequencing libraries made from TCR beta cDNA carried unique molecular identifiers. Around 500,000 cDNA molecules came from around 0.96 to 9.9 million T cells. Via MiXCR, TCRdb re-called the PCR reads, giving one row per CDR3 protein. The sample includes some 370,000 distinct CDR3 sequences, roughly 38% seen only once; the top ten take around an eighth. This chain links TRBV6-2 or TRBV6-3 with TRBJ1-2; TRBD1 agrees at 10 bases. This TCR derives from a girl aged 5-17 years with multiple sclerosis. Material: blood. Here the CDR3 DNA reads TGTGCCAGCAGAGACCGGGACAGGGGACATTATGGCTACACCTTC. It translates to CASRDRDRGHYGYTF.